This is a list of T cell receptor beta chains from one sample in a study of blood T cell repertoires in COVID-19. Method: immunoSEQ multiplex PCR; TCRdb's copy keeps in-frame clones and lacks some. The sample holds around 390,000 clones; approximately 90% are singletons and the top ten take about a tenth. The sample comprised PBMCs or T cells enriched from blood (not recorded which). Every receptor here comes from a woman aged 50 to 65 who had recovered from COVID-19. Both conserved end residues are trimmed from each CDR3.

>TRBV12-3/TRBV12-4
ASSLDSNEKLF
>TRBV4-1
ASSLKPQH
>TRBV28
ASSPEGLAGGPGGTDTQY
>TRBV9
ASSVFAGTGELF
>TRBV5-1
ASSPMTSTYEQY
>TRBV7-8
ASSLNTQY
>TRBV6-2/TRBV6-3
ASSYSGQRRTDTQY
>TRBV19
ASRSSGGSYNEQF
>TRBV11-2
ASSLFRESGYT
>TRBV18
ASSPSSSSGGNTIY
>TRBV19
ASTKDNEETQY
>TRBV2
ASQGQGMNTEAF
>TRBV7-8
ASSLGRTAILGSYNEQF
>TRBV9
ASSVAQWGRGGELF
>TRBV7-2
ASSLDRGTGYEQY
>TRBV3-1/TRBV3-2
ASSQVAGREETQY
>TRBV6-1
ASTGATSGGSYNEQF
>TRBV9
ASSTSTGESVLDTEAF
>TRBV7-9
ATTKEPEQF
>TRBV27
ASNHAGTGDGYT
>TRBV12-3/TRBV12-4
ASSSDRGRGYT
>TRBV19
ASSSGGYKSYTGELF
>TRBV5-4
ASSLVPAGGQETQY
>TRBV5-1
ASRMPGQGYEQY
>TRBV5-1
ASSLSGGTGANVLT
>TRBV7-2
ASSLQGWDEQY
>TRBV28
ASSSPGQLEAF
>TRBV4-1
ASSRSAGLINEKLF
>TRBV28
ASSSHTGAQPQH
>TRBV6-5
ASSYSTRVGGNTIY
>TRBV5-1
ASSLGAGGENSPLH
>TRBV14
ASREGSSYEQY
>TRBV6-1
ASSDHSWRGSGNTIY
>TRBV6-5
ASSYSPGQFRETQY
>TRBV7-9
ASTASGGLQETQY